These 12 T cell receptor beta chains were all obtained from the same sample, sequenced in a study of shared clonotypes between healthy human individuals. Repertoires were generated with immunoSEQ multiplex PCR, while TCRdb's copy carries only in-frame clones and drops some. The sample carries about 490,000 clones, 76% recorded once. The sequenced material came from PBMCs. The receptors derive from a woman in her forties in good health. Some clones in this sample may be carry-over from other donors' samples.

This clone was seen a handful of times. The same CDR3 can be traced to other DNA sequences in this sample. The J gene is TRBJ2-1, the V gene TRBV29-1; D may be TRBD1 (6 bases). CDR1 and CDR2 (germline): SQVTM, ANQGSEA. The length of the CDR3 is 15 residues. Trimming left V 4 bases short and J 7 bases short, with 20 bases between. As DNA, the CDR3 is TGCAGCGTTGGGTCTTGGCGAGGGGGTGGGAATGAGCAGTTCTTC. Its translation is CSVGSWRGGGNEQFF.

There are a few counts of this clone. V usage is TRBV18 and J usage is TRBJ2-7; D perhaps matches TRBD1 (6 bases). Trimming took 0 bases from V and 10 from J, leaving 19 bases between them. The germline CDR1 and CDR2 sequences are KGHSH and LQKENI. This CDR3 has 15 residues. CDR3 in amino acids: CASSPPSQGSIFQYF. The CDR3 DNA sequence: TGTGCCAGCTCACCACCGTCCCAGGGGAGTATATTCCAGTACTTC.

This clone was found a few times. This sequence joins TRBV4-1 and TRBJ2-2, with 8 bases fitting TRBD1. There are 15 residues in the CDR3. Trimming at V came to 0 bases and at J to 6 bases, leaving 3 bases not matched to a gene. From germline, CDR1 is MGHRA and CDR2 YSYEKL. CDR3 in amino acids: CASSQEDRAAGELFF. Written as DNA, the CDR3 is TGCGCCAGCAGCCAAGAGGACAGGGCGGCCGGGGAGCTGTTTTTT.

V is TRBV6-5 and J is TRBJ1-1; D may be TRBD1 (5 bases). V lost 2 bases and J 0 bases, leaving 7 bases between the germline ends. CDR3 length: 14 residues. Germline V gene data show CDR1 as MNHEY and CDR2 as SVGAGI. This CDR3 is CASSYTGMNTEAFF. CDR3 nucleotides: TGTGCCAGCAGTTACACAGGTATGAACACTGAAGCTTTCTTT.

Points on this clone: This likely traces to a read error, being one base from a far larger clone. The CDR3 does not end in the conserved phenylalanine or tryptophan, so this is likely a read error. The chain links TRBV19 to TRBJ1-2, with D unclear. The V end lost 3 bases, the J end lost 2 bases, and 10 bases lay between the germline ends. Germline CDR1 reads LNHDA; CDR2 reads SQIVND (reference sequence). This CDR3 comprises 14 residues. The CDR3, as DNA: TGTGCCAGTAGTATCCCAGGACTGAACTATGGCTACACCCTC. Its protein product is CASSIPGLNYGYTL.

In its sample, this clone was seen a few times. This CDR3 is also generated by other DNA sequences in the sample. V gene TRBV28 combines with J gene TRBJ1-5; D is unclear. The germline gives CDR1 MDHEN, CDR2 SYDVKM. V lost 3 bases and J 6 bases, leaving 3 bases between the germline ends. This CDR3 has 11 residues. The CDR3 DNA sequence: TGTGCCAGCAGTTTCGGTCAGCCCCAGCATTTT. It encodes CASSFGQPQHF.

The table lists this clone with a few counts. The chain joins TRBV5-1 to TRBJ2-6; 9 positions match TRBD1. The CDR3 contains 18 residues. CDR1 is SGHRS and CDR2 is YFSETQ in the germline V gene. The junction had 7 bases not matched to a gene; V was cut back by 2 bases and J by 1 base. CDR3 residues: CASSLATGGLSGANVLTF. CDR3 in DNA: TGCGCCAGCAGCTTAGCGACAGGGGGTTTATCTGGGGCCAACGTCCTGACTTTC.

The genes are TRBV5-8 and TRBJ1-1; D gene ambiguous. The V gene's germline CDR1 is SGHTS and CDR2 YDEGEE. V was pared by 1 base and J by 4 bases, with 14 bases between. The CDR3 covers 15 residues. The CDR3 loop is CASSLLGSASTEAFF. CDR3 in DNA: TGTGCCAGCAGCTTGCTCGGATCTGCATCCACTGAAGCTTTCTTT.

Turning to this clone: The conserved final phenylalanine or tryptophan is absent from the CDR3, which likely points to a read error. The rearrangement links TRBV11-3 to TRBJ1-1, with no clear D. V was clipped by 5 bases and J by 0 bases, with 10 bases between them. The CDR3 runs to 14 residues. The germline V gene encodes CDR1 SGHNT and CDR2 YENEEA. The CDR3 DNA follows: TGTGCCAGCAGCCTCGGGAGGTTGAACACTGAAGCTTTCCTT. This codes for CASSLGRLNTEAFL.

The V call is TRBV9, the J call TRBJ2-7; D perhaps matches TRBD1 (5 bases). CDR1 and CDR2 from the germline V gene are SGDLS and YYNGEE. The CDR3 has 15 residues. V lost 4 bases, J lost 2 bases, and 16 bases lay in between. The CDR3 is CASSLEDSTTYEQYF. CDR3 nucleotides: TGTGCCAGCAGCTTGGAAGACAGTACTACCTACGAGCAGTACTTC.

This CDR3 is CATRDRGTDTQYF. The CDR3 DNA reads TGTGCCACCCGGGACAGGGGTACAGATACGCAGTATTTT. The chain carries TRBV6-4 and TRBJ2-3; 10 positions agree with TRBD1. From germline, CDR1 is MRHNA and CDR2 SNTAGT. V gave up 10 bases and J gave up 3 bases; unmatched junction bases: 4. This CDR3 has 13 residues.

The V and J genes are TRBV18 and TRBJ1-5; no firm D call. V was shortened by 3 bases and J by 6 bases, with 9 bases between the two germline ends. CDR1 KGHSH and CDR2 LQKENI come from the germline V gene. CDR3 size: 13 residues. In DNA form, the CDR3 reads TGTGCCAGCTCACCTATGGGCGGTCAGCCCCAGCATTTT. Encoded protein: CASSPMGGQPQHF.